This T cell receptor beta chain was sequenced during a study of shared clonotypes between healthy human individuals. Repertoires were generated with immunoSEQ multiplex PCR, while TCRdb's copy carries only in-frame clones and drops some. The sample contains hundreds of thousands of clones, 74% of which appear only once. The germline V gene encodes CDR1 SGHVS and CDR2 FQNEAQ. The trim removed 5 bases at V and 12 bases at J, leaving 8 bases unmatched. The CDR3 extends over 14 amino acids. The origin of this receptor is a woman aged 25 to 39 in good health. The source material was memory CD4+ T cells sorted from blood. Subset described: CD45RA-negative fraction. The chain combines TRBV7-8 with TRBJ2-7; TRBD2 matches at 15 bases. The CDR3: CASSQGTSGRSAYF. The CDR3 DNA reads as TGTGCCAGCAGCCAAGGGACTAGCGGGAGGAGTGCGTACTTC. Looking up the rest from reference TRBV7-8 and TRBJ2-7 gives the full variable domain: GAGVSQSPRYKVAKRGQDVALRCDPISGHVSLFWYQQALGQGPEFLTYFQNEAQLDKSGLPSDRFFAERPEGSVSTLKIQRTQQEDSAVYLCASSQGTSGRSAYFGPGTRLTVT.